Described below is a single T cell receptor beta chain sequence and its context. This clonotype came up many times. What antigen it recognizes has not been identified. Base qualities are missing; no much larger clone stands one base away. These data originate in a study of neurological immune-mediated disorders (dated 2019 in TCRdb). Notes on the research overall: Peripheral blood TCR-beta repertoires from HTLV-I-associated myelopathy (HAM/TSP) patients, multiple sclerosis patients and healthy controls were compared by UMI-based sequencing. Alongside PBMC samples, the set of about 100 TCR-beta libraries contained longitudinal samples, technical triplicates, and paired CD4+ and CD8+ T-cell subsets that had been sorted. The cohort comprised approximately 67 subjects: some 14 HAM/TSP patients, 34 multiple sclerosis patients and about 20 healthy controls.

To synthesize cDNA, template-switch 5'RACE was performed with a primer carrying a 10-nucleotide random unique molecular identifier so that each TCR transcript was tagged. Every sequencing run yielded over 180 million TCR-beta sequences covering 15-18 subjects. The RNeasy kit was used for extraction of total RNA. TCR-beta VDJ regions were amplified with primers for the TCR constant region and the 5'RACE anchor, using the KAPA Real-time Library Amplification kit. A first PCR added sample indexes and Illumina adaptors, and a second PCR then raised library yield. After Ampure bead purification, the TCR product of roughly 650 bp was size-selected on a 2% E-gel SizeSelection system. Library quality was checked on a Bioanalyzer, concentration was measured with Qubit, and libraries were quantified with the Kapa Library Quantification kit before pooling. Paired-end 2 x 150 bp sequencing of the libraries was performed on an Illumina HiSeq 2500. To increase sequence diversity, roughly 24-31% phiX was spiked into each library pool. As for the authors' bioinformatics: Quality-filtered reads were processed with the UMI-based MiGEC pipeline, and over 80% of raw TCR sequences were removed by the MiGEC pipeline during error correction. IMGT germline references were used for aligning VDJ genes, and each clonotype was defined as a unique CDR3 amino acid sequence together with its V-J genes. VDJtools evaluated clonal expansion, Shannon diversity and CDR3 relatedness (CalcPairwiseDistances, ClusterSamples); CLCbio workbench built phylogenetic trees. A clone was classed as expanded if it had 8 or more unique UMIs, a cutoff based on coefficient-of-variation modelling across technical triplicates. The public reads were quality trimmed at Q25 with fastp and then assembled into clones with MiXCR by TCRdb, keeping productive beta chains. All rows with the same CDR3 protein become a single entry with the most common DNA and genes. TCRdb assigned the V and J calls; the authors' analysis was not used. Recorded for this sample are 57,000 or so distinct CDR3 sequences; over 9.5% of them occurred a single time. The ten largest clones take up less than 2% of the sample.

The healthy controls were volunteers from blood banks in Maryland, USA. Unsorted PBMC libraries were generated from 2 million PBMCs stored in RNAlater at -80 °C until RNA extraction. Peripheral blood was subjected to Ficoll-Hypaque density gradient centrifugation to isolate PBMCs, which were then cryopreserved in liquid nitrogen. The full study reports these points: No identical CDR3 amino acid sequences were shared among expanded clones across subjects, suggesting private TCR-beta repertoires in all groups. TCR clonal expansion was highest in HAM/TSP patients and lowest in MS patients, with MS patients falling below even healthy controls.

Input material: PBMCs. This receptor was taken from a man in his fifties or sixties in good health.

The nucleotide sequence is given as TGTGCCACCAGCAGAGACTCGCTAGCCGGAGAGCAGTACTTC. It encodes CATSRDSLAGEQYF. The rearranged chain carries TRBV15 and TRBJ2-7; TRBD2 might be the D gene, on 5 matching bases. From its cysteine to its phenylalanine, the CDR3 spans 14 amino acids. Left in the record is the CDR3 DNA by itself, 42 bases read in frame from the first base. At the junction V is shortened by 0 bases and J by 7 bases, with 13 bases in between. CDR1 and CDR2 are read off the germline V gene (reference sequence) as LNHNV and YYDKDF.